The entry below describes one T cell receptor beta chain. This sample was taken from a study of blood T cell repertoires in COVID-19. Membership in each cohort depended on participant-reported clinical history. Libraries were prepared by immunoSEQ multiplex PCR; TCRdb keeps only in-frame clonotypes and omits some of them. This sample has 400,000 or so clones, with around 90% found just once. Germline CDR1 and CDR2: SGHTA and FQGTGA. The V segment lost 5 bases and the J segment 8 bases; nucleotides outside the gene matches: 7. CDR3 length equals 13 residues. The source material was PBMCs or T cells enriched from blood (not recorded which). The clonotype was recovered from a man in his late teens or twenties who had recovered from COVID-19. This rearrangement joins TRBV7-3 to TRBJ1-2; 8 bases map to TRBD1. This chain's CDR3 is CASSEDRETGYTF. The CDR3 nucleotides are TGTGCCAGCAGCGAGGACAGGGAAACCGGCTACACCTTC.